The source of this TCR beta chain is a study of identical twins (dated by TCRdb to 2016 to 2017). With regard to the full study: The study deep-sequenced TCR alpha and beta repertoires from monozygotic twins, unrelated adults of various ages and cord blood to test whether fetal clonotypes persist. Replicate twin experiments were performed at different times using different library preparation protocols to rule out contamination.

All donors were healthy Caucasians. Three pairs of female monozygotic twins, all aged roughly 18 to 30 years, made up the twin cohort. Using Miltenyi CD45RO+ enrichment and human naive T-cell isolation kits, memory (CD45RO+) and naive T cells were isolated from PBMC. Library preparation employed 5' RACE. Sequencing was carried out with an Illumina HiSeq 2000. Template switching added a universal primer binding site, and the final cDNA carried a unique molecular identifier that allowed TCR cDNA molecules to be counted accurately. First-strand cDNA for TCR alpha and beta chains was synthesized from specific primers in the conserved constant-segment region. Each cDNA library was double barcoded, with a SMART-Mk sample barcode plus Illumina barcodes, to control for contamination. TruSeq adapter sequences and Illumina sample barcodes were added in two successive PCR steps. The Illumina HiSeq platform was used with custom primers to sequence TCR alpha and beta cDNA libraries. In the authors' own workflow: Raw reads were processed with MiGEC to extract unique molecular identifiers, and MiXCR was used to determine CDR3 positions. For each individual, recombination models were inferred using an EM algorithm with the repgenHMM and IGoR tools. Shared clonotypes were analyzed with the tcR package in R, and sharing was normalized by the product of cloneset sizes. To study raw recombination without the effects of thymic and clonal selection, out-of-frame nonproductive sequences were analyzed. In-frame beta chains were kept once TCRdb had trimmed the public reads at Q25 with fastp and called clones with MiXCR. Each record represents a unique CDR3 protein, reported with the most common genes and DNA among its rows. The V and J calls, along with clone size, are taken from TCRdb and not from the paper's own processing. The sample includes 240,000 or so distinct CDR3 sequences, with roughly 12% observed a single time. The ten largest account for roughly 4% of the sample.

CDR1 SGHDT and CDR2 YYEEEE are derived from the germline V gene. The germline V and J ends show losses of 4 bases and 3 bases respectively, and no gene match explains 10 bases of the junction. The CDR3 starts with the cysteine, ends with the phenylalanine, and has 16 residues. Only the CDR3 DNA stays, 48 bases, in frame from base 1. General conclusions and limits of the study: Because the same donors could not be followed over many years, the conclusions depended on cross-sectional statistical analysis. The excess sharing between twins in beta out-of-frame sequences was weaker because fewer shared sequences reduced the signal-to-noise ratio. Invariant T cells such as MAIT and iNKT could partly confound zero-insertion analyses, although diverse VJ usage argued against such confounding for most clonotypes. Out-of-frame TCR alpha sequences shared between twins showed an excess of low generation-probability sequences compared with coincidental sharing between unrelated individuals. Recombination models systematically underestimated out-of-frame TCR alpha sharing in monozygotic twins but agreed with sharing between unrelated individuals. Fewer insertions were carried by abundant cord blood beta clonotypes; a weaker similar trend was observed in young adult naive repertoires, while no such trend was observed in memory repertoires.

This clonotype has ten or more counts. It lacks a known antigen. Per-nucleotide qualities are absent, and no much larger clonotype sits a single base away. The same sample was also studied in work on yellow fever vaccine responses in identical twins. The second source states: According to the authors, in identical twins the way T cells responded to vaccination appeared partly convergent and partly personalized. In the study, vaccine-responding T cell clones were precisely tracked in identical twins.

This TCR was recovered from a woman younger than 35 in good health. The specimen sequenced was memory (CD45RO+) T cells sorted from blood. What the cell subset or site label conveys for this sample: CD45RO+ enriched T cells. The V and J segments used are TRBV5-6 and TRBJ2-5; 9 central bases correspond to TRBD1. The nucleotide sequence is given as TGTGCCAGCAGCCAAACCTGGACAGGGGTCGAAGAGACCCAGTACTTC. This translates into CASSQTWTGVEETQYF.